The 32 T cell receptor beta chains reported below all come from one sample, sequenced in a study of blood T cell repertoires in COVID-19. The assay was immunoSEQ multiplex PCR, and TCRdb's table has in-frame clones only and misses some. Of a few hundred thousand clones in the sample, roughly four fifths were seen once. The specimen was peripheral blood. These receptors were obtained from a person aged 70 to 85 with COVID-19, enrolled during active disease.

Concerning this clone itself: The conserved phenylalanine or tryptophan normally closing the CDR3 is absent here, so this likely arose from a read error. No DNA is shown, since the ends of the CDR3 on it are uncertain; the CDR3 is the one TCRdb lists. This sequence joins TRBV19 and TRBJ2-7; the table gives TRBD2 as D, unverified against the DNA. A total of 13 residues make up the CDR3, ends included. Germline values: CDR1 LNHDA, CDR2 SQIVND (reference sequence). Here the CDR3 reads CASKTGESGRAGD.

V usage is TRBV20-1 and J usage is TRBJ1-6; 8 bases line up with TRBD1. The CDR3 is 14 amino acids. The ends lost 3 bases at V and 10 bases at J; junction bases unmatched: 8. Germline-derived CDR1 and CDR2 are DFQATT and SNEGSKA (reference sequence). The CDR3 is CSASADRERSPLHF. As DNA, the CDR3 is TGCAGTGCTAGTGCGGACAGGGAGCGATCACCCCTCCACTTT.

The genes are TRBV27 and TRBJ1-1; D unclear. Germline assignment: CDR1 MNHEY and CDR2 SMNVEV (reference sequence). This CDR3 region has 15 residues. Trimming took off 5 bases at V and 0 bases at J, with 13 bases between the two ends. The CDR3 nucleotides are TGTGCCAGCAGTCCTAGGACGGGGATGAACACTGAAGCTTTCTTT. Translating gives CASSPRTGMNTEAFF.

V usage is TRBV7-9 and J usage is TRBJ2-7; 7 bases map to TRBD2. V shed 3 bases and J 0 bases; nucleotides not matched to a gene: 11. The CDR3 has 17 amino acids. Germline values: CDR1 SEHNR, CDR2 FQNEAQ (reference sequence). The CDR3, as DNA: TGTGCCAGCAGCTTTGATCTCAGCGGGGAAAGCTCCTACGAGCAGTACTTC. It is translated as CASSFDLSGESSYEQYF.

The chain couples TRBV7-2 to TRBJ1-2; tentative D call: TRBD1 (6 bases). Germline-derived CDR1 and CDR2 are SGHTA and FQGNSA. With 10 bases removed from V and 5 bases from J, the gap between germline ends came to 23 bases. CDR3 length: 15 amino acids. The DNA for the CDR3 is TGTGCCACCACGAGAGACCCGGGGGGGACATATGGCTACACCTTC. As protein: CATTRDPGGTYGYTF.

The chain links TRBV30 to TRBJ1-4, with a tentative D call TRBD1 (5 bases). This CDR3 is built from 14 residues. Per the germline V gene, CDR1 is GTSNPN and CDR2 is SVGIG (reference sequence). Trimming removed 0 bases at V and 11 bases at J, with 16 bases between. The CDR3 DNA sequence: TGTGCCTGGAGTGTAAACAGGAAGTATGCGAAACTGTTTTTT. This sequence encodes CAWSVNRKYAKLFF.

The chain links TRBV20-1 to TRBJ1-2; unclear D gene. CDR1 DFQATT and CDR2 SNEGSKA come from the germline V gene (reference sequence). Trimming took off 6 bases at V and 0 bases at J, with 5 bases between the two ends. The CDR3 is made up of 11 amino acids. DNA of the CDR3: TGCAGTGCCACAACTAACTATGGCTACACCTTC. Translating gives CSATTNYGYTF.

This chain uses TRBV6-5 with TRBJ2-2, with no clear D. Looked up from germline, CDR1 is MNHEY and CDR2 is SVGAGI. The CDR3 extends over 14 amino acids. Trimming shortened V by 7 bases and J by 8 bases, and 17 bases separated the two germline ends. This CDR3 reads CASTFFPRKGELFF. CDR3 sequence (DNA): TGTGCCAGCACTTTTTTTCCGCGGAAAGGGGAGCTGTTTTTT.

A few counts support this clone. The rearrangement joins TRBV7-9 to TRBJ1-2; TRBD1 might be the D (5 bases). Germline V gives CDR1 SEHNR, CDR2 FQNEAQ (reference sequence). Trimming took off 4 bases at V and 1 base at J, with 25 bases between the two ends. This CDR3 has 19 residues. The CDR3 loop is CASSSDPGVRGGLNYGYTF. The CDR3, as DNA: TGTGCCAGCAGCTCCGATCCGGGGGTAAGGGGCGGCCTTAACTATGGCTACACCTTC.

V gene TRBV7-2 combines with J gene TRBJ2-7; 8 bases align to TRBD2. The CDR3 runs 16 residues. Germline V gene data show CDR1 as SGHTA and CDR2 as FQGNSA. V gave up 5 bases and J gave up 5 bases; unmatched junction bases: 14. The CDR3 region is CASSRSTGGAPNEQYF. The DNA of the CDR3 is TGTGCCAGCAGCCGGTCCACGGGGGGGGCCCCCAACGAGCAGTACTTC.

The chain uses TRBV7-9 and TRBJ1-2, with 9 bases matching TRBD1. J gave up 2 bases and V 1 base, and 2 bases lay outside the gene matches. There are 15 residues in the CDR3. The germline V gene encodes CDR1 SEHNR and CDR2 FQNEAQ (reference sequence). The CDR3 protein is CASSLGDRENYGYTF. The CDR3 DNA reads as TGTGCCAGCAGCTTAGGGGACAGGGAAAACTATGGCTACACCTTC.

The CDR3 nucleotides are TGTGCCAGCAGCTTAAACAGGGATACGCAGTATTTT. Protein sequence: CASSLNRDTQYF. This chain connects TRBV7-3 to TRBJ2-3; maybe TRBD1 (5 bases). V gave up 1 base and J gave up 6 bases, with 5 bases separating them. This CDR3 spans 12 amino acids. Germline V gene sequence: CDR1 SGHTA, CDR2 FQGTGA.

V usage is TRBV4-3 and J usage is TRBJ1-1; D perhaps matches TRBD1 (5 bases). CDR1 and CDR2 (germline): LGHNA, YSLEER. There are 17 residues in the CDR3. Deletions cut 1 base from V and 3 bases from J, with 18 bases between. The CDR3 DNA reads TGCGCCAGCAGCCAAGGGGGAAGGCGTTTGGGGCACACTGAAGCTTTCTTT. Amino acids: CASSQGGRRLGHTEAFF.

The chain is built from TRBV5-8 and TRBJ2-2, with 9 bases aligning to TRBD2. With V trimmed by 0 bases and J by 0 bases, 0 bases remained unmatched. The length of the CDR3 is 16 residues. In germline, CDR1 is SGHTS, CDR2 YDEGEE. In nucleotides, the CDR3 is TGTGCCAGCAGCTTGGGACTAGCGGCGAACACCGGGGAGCTGTTTTTT. Encoded protein: CASSLGLAANTGELFF.

The gene calls are TRBV28 and TRBJ2-7; 12 bases are shared with TRBD2. Losses at the gene ends were 6 bases for V and 2 bases for J; bases not matched to a gene: 8. CDR3 length: 16 residues. CDR1 MDHEN and CDR2 SYDVKM come from the germline V gene. CDR3 sequence: CASSPFLAGGTYEQYF. In DNA, the CDR3 is TGTGCCAGCAGCCCATTCCTAGCGGGAGGGACCTACGAGCAGTACTTC. Using reference TRBV28 and TRBJ2-7 for the parts outside the CDR3, the full variable domain is DVKVTQSSRYLVKRTGEKVFLECVQDMDHENMFWYRQDPGLGLRLIYFSYDVKMKEKGDIPEGYSVSREKKERFSLILESASTNQTSMYLCASSPFLAGGTYEQYFGPGTRLTVT.

This chain links TRBV7-2 with TRBJ1-5, with 9 positions matching TRBD1. The CDR3 loop spans 16 amino acids. The V segment lost 5 bases and the J segment 3 bases; nucleotides outside the gene matches: 8. Germline-derived CDR1 and CDR2 are SGHTA and FQGNSA. The DNA of the CDR3 is TGTGCCAGCAGCAATCGACAGGGGGGTTTCAATCAGCCCCAGCATTTT. This codes for CASSNRQGGFNQPQHF.

The chain couples TRBV5-1 to TRBJ2-5; TRBD1 agrees at 8 bases. The CDR3 totals 15 residues. CDR1 is SGHRS and CDR2 is YFSETQ in the germline V gene. With 0 bases clipped from V and 5 bases from J, the junction kept 6 bases outside the gene matches. The CDR3 loop reads CASSLVDRDSETQYF. The CDR3 DNA follows: TGCGCCAGCAGCTTGGTGGACAGGGACAGCGAGACCCAGTACTTC.

The chain is built from TRBV18 and TRBJ2-5; 13 bases are shared with TRBD2. V trimming: 6 bases; J trimming: 2 bases; junction bases outside the gene matches: 3. The CDR3 consists of 15 residues. The germline V gene has CDR1 KGHSH and CDR2 LQKENI. The CDR3 region has the DNA TGTGCCAGCTCGGGACTAGCGGGGACGCAAGAGACCCAGTACTTC. Protein product: CASSGLAGTQETQYF.

The V gene is TRBV5-6, the J gene TRBJ2-2; the D is unclear. The CDR3 runs 14 residues. Germline CDR1 reads SGHDT; CDR2 reads YYEEEE. V was shortened by 3 bases and J by 8 bases, with 14 bases between the two germline ends. In nucleotides, the CDR3 is TGTGCCAGCAGCTCTACTAACTCTCAGGGGGAGCTGTTTTTT. Its protein product is CASSSTNSQGELFF.

The chain recombines TRBV15 with TRBJ1-3; the match to TRBD1 covers 7 bases. The CDR3 has 14 amino acids. Germline values: CDR1 LNHNV, CDR2 YYDKDF (reference sequence). Trimming at V came to 4 bases and at J to 6 bases, leaving 6 bases not matched to a gene. The CDR3 DNA reads as TGTGCCACCAGCATTGATGAGGGGGCAAACACCATATATTTT. Encoded protein: CATSIDEGANTIYF.

This clone was recorded only once. V gene TRBV7-2 combines with J gene TRBJ1-1; D is possibly TRBD1 (5 bases). The V gene's germline CDR1 is SGHTA and CDR2 FQGNSA. The CDR3 totals 15 residues. V shed 4 bases and J shed 1 base, with 13 bases lying between them. DNA for the CDR3: TGTGCCAGCAGCTCGTACAGACAGAGGAACACTGAAGCTTTCTTT. Translated, it gives CASSSYRQRNTEAFF.

The V and J genes are TRBV3-1 (or the pseudogene TRBV3-2) and TRBJ1-6, with D hard to call. CDR1 and CDR2 (germline): LGHDT, YNNKEL (reference sequence). This CDR3 comprises 13 residues. Trimming took off 6 bases at V and 8 bases at J, with 11 bases between the two ends. The CDR3 is CASSLKRDSPLHF. The CDR3 DNA reads TGTGCCAGCAGTTTAAAGAGAGATTCACCCCTCCACTTT.

The rearrangement uses TRBV6-5 and TRBJ1-2, with 7 bases lining up with TRBD1. CDR3 size: 16 residues. V lost 0 bases to trimming and J lost 6 bases; unmatched junction nucleotides: 10. The germline V gene has CDR1 MNHEY and CDR2 SVGAGI. The chain's CDR3 is CASSYSGKTGFHGYTF. CDR3 nucleotides: TGTGCCAGCAGTTACTCGGGGAAGACAGGGTTCCATGGCTACACCTTC.

V and J are TRBV6-5 and TRBJ2-3, with a possible D match to TRBD2 (5 bases). The length of the CDR3 is 13 residues. Germline assignment: CDR1 MNHEY and CDR2 SVGAGI. V gave up 5 bases and J gave up 6 bases, with 12 bases separating them. CDR3 sequence reads: CASSPWSGDTQYF. The CDR3 nucleotides read TGTGCCAGCAGTCCCTGGTCGGGGGATACGCAGTATTTT.

The J gene is TRBJ1-1, the V gene TRBV5-1; D perhaps matches TRBD1 (5 bases). The CDR3 has 15 amino acids. Per germline, CDR1 SGHRS and CDR2 YFSETQ. V lost 5 bases and J lost 1, with 15 bases in between. This CDR3 reads CASRAGPTGNTEAFF. The DNA of the CDR3 is TGCGCCAGCAGAGCGGGGCCTACAGGGAACACTGAAGCTTTCTTT.

The rearrangement joins TRBV11-3 to TRBJ2-1, with D perhaps matching TRBD1 (6 bases). Trimming removed 4 bases at V and 11 bases at J, with 15 bases between. CDR1 and CDR2 from the germline V gene are SGHNT and YENEEA. The CDR3 covers 13 residues. CDR3 sequence: CASSSGGDTQQFF. The CDR3 bases are TGTGCCAGCAGCTCCGGTGGGGACACACAGCAGTTCTTC.

The chain carries TRBV2 and TRBJ1-1; no reliable D call. Per germline, CDR1 SNHLY and CDR2 FYNNEI. The CDR3 has 13 residues. V was clipped by 6 bases and J by 0 bases, with 8 bases between them. CDR3 DNA sequence: TGTGCCAGCAGAGTAAACATGAACACTGAAGCTTTCTTT. Translating gives CASRVNMNTEAFF.

This clone showed up just once. V and J are TRBV27 and TRBJ1-1, with 8 positions matching TRBD1. There are 13 residues in the CDR3. The germline V gene has CDR1 MNHEY and CDR2 SMNVEV (reference sequence). Trimming removed 5 bases from V and 5 bases from J; junction bases left unmatched: 4. DNA of the CDR3: TGTGCCAGCAGTCAGGGGGCTTGGACTGAAGCTTTCTTT. Its translation is CASSQGAWTEAFF.

V gene TRBV7-9 combines with J gene TRBJ1-2, with 9 bases aligning to TRBD1. Germline CDR1 reads SEHNR; CDR2 reads FQNEAQ (reference sequence). The length of the CDR3 is 15 residues. The J segment lost 1 base and the V segment lost 5 bases, leaving 5 bases of the junction unmatched. The DNA for the CDR3 is TGTGCCAGCAGCCCTACAGGGGGCGGTAACTATGGCTACACCTTC. Protein: CASSPTGGGNYGYTF.

The V and J genes are TRBV2 and TRBJ1-5; D possibly corresponds to TRBD1 (5 bases). CDR3 length equals 18 residues. The germline V and J ends were trimmed by 4 bases and 4 bases, with 23 bases remaining between them. Germline CDR1 reads SNHLY; CDR2 reads FYNNEI. The CDR3 is CASSVSGEGLNINQPQHF. DNA for the CDR3: TGTGCCAGCAGTGTTTCGGGGGAGGGACTGAATATAAATCAGCCCCAGCATTTT.

The CDR3 sequence is CASSQDRGINQPQHF. The DNA for the CDR3 is TGCGCCAGCAGCCAAGACAGGGGCATCAATCAGCCCCAGCATTTT. The V gene is TRBV4-1, the J gene TRBJ1-5, with D perhaps TRBD1 (6 bases). The germline V gene has CDR1 MGHRA and CDR2 YSYEKL. The CDR3 has 15 amino acids. V was clipped by 0 bases and J by 3 bases, with 9 bases between them.

This clone was observed a single time. The chain employs TRBV6-5 and TRBJ1-1, with a tentative D call TRBD1 (5 bases). CDR1 and CDR2 (germline): MNHEY, SVGAGI. Trimming stripped 10 bases from V and 3 bases from J, with 18 bases between. This CDR3 has 14 residues. The CDR3 DNA reads as TGTGCCAACTCCCCGAGGAGGGGCGACACTGAAGCTTTCTTT. This sequence encodes CANSPRRGDTEAFF.